Presented here are 29 T cell receptor beta chains from one specimen sequenced in a study of spatial heterogeneity in lung cancer. The time point denotes: sample taken at primary tumor resection. Study outcomes and limitations: Within tumors, counts of expanded alpha and beta TCRs tracked tumor mutation counts.

TCRdb recomputed calls from the 5' RACE reads with MiXCR, one row per CDR3 protein. This table holds about 7,900 distinct CDR3 sequences, around 6.7% found once. Their antigens remain unidentified. The source material was lung tumor tissue, sampled at surgery. Every receptor here comes from a female donor with early-stage non-small cell lung cancer.

This clonotype occurred many times. A library made for alpha chains picked up this beta chain off target, so its size means little. The chain recombines TRBV29-1 with TRBJ2-2; D tentatively reads TRBD1 or TRBD2 (5 bases each). V was shortened by 7 bases and J by 10 bases, with 13 bases between the two germline ends. Germline CDR1 is SQVTM and CDR2 is ANQGSEA. This CDR3 region has 11 residues. DNA for the CDR3: TGCAGCGCTGCCCGGGACGAGGAGCTGTTTTTT. It specifies CSAARDEELFF.

This clonotype has a count of ten or more. The library was prepared for alpha chains; this beta chain is a stray read, so its frequency means little. CDR3 sequence: CASSLTRNTEAFF. Written as DNA, the CDR3 is TGTGCCAGCAGTTTAACGAGGAACACTGAAGCTTTCTTT. The gene calls are TRBV27 and TRBJ1-1; D is uncertain. V lost 2 bases to trimming and J lost 1 base, with 5 bases between them. The CDR3 contains 13 residues. Germline loops: CDR1 MNHEY, CDR2 SMNVEV (reference sequence).

This clonotype has at least ten counts. The library was prepared for alpha chains; this beta chain is a stray read, so its frequency means little. V is TRBV20-1 and J is TRBJ2-1; 8 nucleotides match TRBD2. The CDR3 sequence is 14 residues long. V was pared by 1 base and J by 6 bases, with 5 bases of the junction left unmatched. Germline-derived CDR1 and CDR2 are DFQATT and SNEGSKA (reference sequence). The CDR3 DNA sequence: TGCAGTGCTAGAGTGGCTAGCGGGTCCAATGAGCAGTTCTTC. Its translation is CSARVASGSNEQFF.

This clonotype was seen just once. Since it is a stray read in a library aimed at alpha chains, this beta chain has a size that is not meaningful. The chain links TRBV20-1 to TRBJ2-5; maybe TRBD1 (6 bases). Per the germline V gene, CDR1 is DFQATT and CDR2 is SNEGSKA (reference sequence). V was trimmed by 6 bases and J by 4 bases, leaving 15 bases between them. This CDR3 region has 13 residues. CDR3 sequence (DNA): TGCAGTGCCCCCCCGGCAGGGGTAGAGACCCAGTACTTC. Translating gives CSAPPAGVETQYF.

This clonotype ranks as medium-sized. The size of this beta chain means little, since it is a stray read in a library made for alpha chains. CDR3 nucleotide sequence: TGCGCCAGCAGCCAAGATTTTTCCCAGCGCCCCTACGAGCAGTACTTC. Amino acid sequence: CASSQDFSQRPYEQYF. V usage is TRBV4-1 and J usage is TRBJ2-7, with D uncertain. The CDR3 is 16 residues long. Per the germline V gene, CDR1 is MGHRA and CDR2 is YSYEKL. Trimming removed 0 bases from V and 2 bases from J, with 14 bases in between.

By frequency in the sample, this clonotype is medium-sized. This beta chain was picked up by a library intended for alpha chains and is off target, so its count carries little meaning. The chain joins TRBV7-8 to TRBJ2-3; D perhaps matches TRBD2 (6 bases). Germline CDR1 is SGHVS and CDR2 is FQNEAQ. V was trimmed by 5 bases and J by 6 bases, leaving 18 bases between them. This CDR3 is built from 15 residues. DNA for the CDR3: TGTGCCAGCAGCCCGGGGGAGAGTTTGTGGGATACGCAGTATTTT. Protein: CASSPGESLWDTQYF.

This clonotype was recorded at least ten times. This beta chain is an unintended read in a library built for alpha chains; its size means little. CDR3 protein: CATSDSQRWAYNEQFF. In nucleotides, the CDR3 is TGTGCCACCAGTGATTCACAGCGTTGGGCCTACAATGAGCAGTTCTTC. The rearrangement joins TRBV24-1 to TRBJ2-1, with D unresolved. The V and J ends lost 2 bases and 2 bases respectively, with 12 bases between them. The CDR3 runs 16 residues. From germline, CDR1 is KGHDR and CDR2 SFDVKD.

In this sample, this clonotype turned up many times. Because the library targeted alpha chains, this beta chain is an off-target read whose size means little. The chain employs TRBV14 and TRBJ2-2; 7 nucleotides agree with TRBD2. The CDR3 loop spans 17 amino acids. After removal of 0 bases from V and 0 bases from J, the junction contained 4 bases not matched to a gene. Germline CDR1 is SGHDN and CDR2 is FVKESK. The CDR3 bases are TGTGCCAGCAGCCAAGATCGGCTAGCGGCGAACACCGGGGAGCTGTTTTTT. As protein: CASSQDRLAANTGELFF.

This clonotype was detected ten times or more. Little can be read into the size of this beta chain, an off-target read in a library designed for alpha chains. The gene calls are TRBV11-2 and TRBJ2-3; TRBD2 might be the D (6 bases). Trimming pared 5 bases from V and 4 bases from J, leaving 19 bases between. The V gene's germline CDR1 is SGHAT and CDR2 FQNNGV. The CDR3 spans 16 residues. CDR3 protein: CASSLREAGLPDTQYF. CDR3 DNA sequence: TGTGCCAGCAGCCTAAGGGAGGCCGGCCTCCCAGATACGCAGTATTTT. Supplemented by reference TRBV11-2 and TRBJ2-3, the full variable domain reads EAGVAQSPRYKIIEKRQSVAFWCNPISGHATLYWYQQILGQGPKLLIQFQNNGVVDDSQLPKDRFSAERLKGVDSTLKIQPAKLEDSAVYLCASSLREAGLPDTQYFGPGTRLTVL.

This clonotype occurred many times. With the library built for alpha chains, this beta chain is off target and its frequency is not meaningful. The gene calls are TRBV7-2 and TRBJ2-7, with D tentatively TRBD2 (6 bases). CDR3 length equals 14 residues. The V end lost 3 bases, the J end lost 0 bases, and 9 bases lay between the germline ends. The V gene's germline CDR1 is SGHTA and CDR2 FQGNSA. This CDR3 reads CASSLAGFSYEQYF. The CDR3 bases are TGTGCCAGCAGCTTGGCGGGGTTCTCCTACGAGCAGTACTTC.

This clonotype has a count of ten or more. Within a library made for alpha chains, this beta chain is off target, and its count is uninformative. The chain couples TRBV6-1 to TRBJ2-7; 9 bases are a match to TRBD1. Trimming cost V 4 bases and J 1 base; bases outside gene matches: 8. The V gene's germline CDR1 is MNHNS and CDR2 SASEGT. The CDR3 spans 16 residues. The CDR3 DNA reads as TGTGCCAGCAGTGCCCTGCCGGGACAGGGTTCCTACGAGCAGTACTTC. Translating gives CASSALPGQGSYEQYF.

By sample share, this clonotype is medium-sized (0.01 to 0.1%). Little can be read into the size of this beta chain, an off-target read in a library designed for alpha chains. J is TRBJ2-5 and V is TRBV27, with a possible D match to TRBD2 (7 bases). V was clipped by 1 base and J by 5 bases, with 17 bases between them. The germline V gene has CDR1 MNHEY and CDR2 SMNVEV (reference sequence). There are 16 residues in the CDR3. The CDR3 here is CASSLFGGQFGETQYF. CDR3 in DNA: TGTGCCAGCAGTTTATTCGGGGGGCAATTCGGGGAGACCCAGTACTTC.

This clonotype has ten or more counts. Within a library made for alpha chains, this beta chain is off target, and its count is uninformative. J is TRBJ1-4 and V is TRBV27; D call uncertain. CDR3 length equals 15 residues. V lost 2 bases, J lost 8 bases, and 15 bases lay in between. The V gene's germline CDR1 is MNHEY and CDR2 SMNVEV (reference sequence). For the CDR3, the DNA is TGTGCCAGCAGTTTAACCCCCGGGCGCTTAGAAAAACTGTTTTTT. Its translation: CASSLTPGRLEKLFF.

This clonotype came up many times. This beta chain was picked up by a library intended for alpha chains and is off target, so its count carries little meaning. The genes are TRBV11-2 and TRBJ2-7; D perhaps matches TRBD1 (6 bases). Trimming removed 1 base at V and 4 bases at J, with 11 bases between. Germline loops: CDR1 SGHAT, CDR2 FQNNGV. This CDR3 comprises 14 residues. In DNA, the CDR3 is TGTGCCAGCAGCTTAGCGGCACAGGGATACGAGCAGTACTTC. It yields the protein CASSLAAQGYEQYF.

This clonotype counts as medium-sized (0.01 to 0.1%). This beta chain is a stray read from a library made for alpha chains; its abundance is not meaningful. This chain connects TRBV7-2 to TRBJ2-3; D possibly matches TRBD1 or TRBD2 (5 bases each). V gave up 6 bases and J gave up 6 bases, with 16 bases separating them. Germline values: CDR1 SGHTA, CDR2 FQGNSA. The CDR3 is 14 amino acids. The CDR3 region is CASSPGPFSDTQYF. CDR3 sequence (DNA): TGTGCCAGCAGTCCGGGACCATTTTCGGATACGCAGTATTTT.

This clonotype showed up many times. Since it is a stray read in a library aimed at alpha chains, this beta chain has a size that is not meaningful. The J gene is TRBJ2-7, the V gene TRBV11-2, with 9 bases identical to TRBD2. With 6 bases clipped from V and 1 base from J, the junction kept 7 bases outside the gene matches. Germline CDR1 is SGHAT and CDR2 is FQNNGV. This CDR3 has 15 residues. The CDR3 nucleotides read TGTGCCAGCAGGGGGGGACTAGCAGGGTCCTACGAGCAGTACTTC. Its translation is CASRGGLAGSYEQYF.

This clonotype is classed as medium-sized (0.01 to 0.1%). This beta chain appears as a stray read in a library generated for alpha chains; its size is not informative. The V gene is TRBV4-2, the J gene TRBJ2-1, with no clear D. With 0 bases removed from V and 1 base from J, the gap between germline ends came to 4 bases. CDR3 length: 14 residues. Germline values: CDR1 LGHNA, CDR2 YNFKEQ. The CDR3 sequence: CASSQEDSYNEQFF. CDR3 nucleotides: TGTGCCAGCAGCCAAGAGGATTCCTACAATGAGCAGTTCTTC.

This clonotype was observed many times. The size of this beta chain means little, since it is a stray read in a library made for alpha chains. V gene TRBV5-1 combines with J gene TRBJ2-2, with D tentatively TRBD1 (5 bases). The CDR3 has 14 amino acids. Trimming took off 4 bases at V and 1 base at J, with 8 bases between the two ends. Germline V lookup: CDR1 SGHRS, CDR2 YFSETQ. CDR3 loop: CASSITGNTGELFF. As DNA, the CDR3 is TGCGCCAGCAGCATAACAGGGAACACCGGGGAGCTGTTTTTT.

In its sample, this clonotype ranks as large. A library prepared for alpha chains yielded this beta chain as an off-target read; its size is of little meaning. The V call is TRBV7-3, the J call TRBJ2-5; maybe TRBD2 (6 bases). This CDR3 contains 15 residues. Germline V gives CDR1 SGHTA, CDR2 FQGTGA. The ends were cut back, 4 bases at V and 5 bases at J, with 17 bases in the middle. The CDR3 loop is CASSSGTAGTETQYF. The CDR3 DNA reads as TGTGCCAGCAGCTCCGGGACTGCAGGGACGGAGACCCAGTACTTC. Filled out from reference TRBV7-3 and TRBJ2-5, the complete variable domain reads GAGVSQTPSNKVTEKGKYVELRCDPISGHTALYWYRQSLGQGPEFLIYFQGTGAADDSGLPNDRFFAVRPEGSVSTLKIQRTERGDSAVYLCASSSGTAGTETQYFGPGTRLLVL.

By share of the sample, this clonotype is medium-sized. A library made for alpha chains picked up this beta chain off target, so its size means little. The chain carries TRBV5-4 and TRBJ2-1, with D perhaps given as TRBD1 or TRBD2 (5 bases each). Germline V gene lookup returns CDR1 SGHNT and CDR2 YYREEE (reference sequence). The V and J ends lost 9 bases and 5 bases respectively, with 15 bases between them. The CDR3 is made up of 13 amino acids. CDR3 protein: CATHRDRNNEQFF. The CDR3 DNA reads TGTGCCACCCACCGGGACCGAAACAATGAGCAGTTCTTC.

Only a few counts were recorded for this clonotype. This beta chain is an off-target read within a library intended for alpha chains, so its frequency means little. The rearrangement links TRBV19 to TRBJ2-7, with 11 bases matching TRBD1. This CDR3 comprises 15 residues. Germline V gene data show CDR1 as LNHDA and CDR2 as SQIVND (reference sequence). V lost 6 bases and J lost 3; bases outside the gene matches: 7. The chain's CDR3 is CASSPDRGHLYEQYF. DNA of the CDR3: TGTGCCAGTAGCCCGGACAGGGGGCACCTCTACGAGCAGTACTTC.

This clonotype was observed a single time. This beta chain is a stray sequence in a library constructed for alpha chains; its clone size is not meaningful. The V and J genes are TRBV20-1 and TRBJ1-1, with D possibly matching TRBD1 (5 bases). This CDR3 is built from 14 residues. With 2 bases removed from V and 0 bases from J, the gap between germline ends came to 10 bases. Germline V gene sequence: CDR1 DFQATT, CDR2 SNEGSKA (reference sequence). In nucleotides, the CDR3 is TGCAGTGCTAGACGCTGGGGGGTGAACACTGAAGCTTTCTTT. Its translation: CSARRWGVNTEAFF.

Comment on this clonotype: The size of this beta chain means little, since it is a stray read in a library made for alpha chains. This chain links TRBV6-5 with TRBJ1-3, with 7 bases fitting TRBD1. This CDR3 region has 15 residues. J gave up 0 bases and V 5 bases, and 4 bases lay outside the gene matches. Germline CDR1 and CDR2: MNHEY and SVGAGI. DNA for the CDR3: TGTGCCAGCAGTCCCACAGGGGACTCTGGAAACACCATATATTTT. The encoded protein is CASSPTGDSGNTIYF.

This clonotype was seen ten or more times. This beta chain is a stray read from a library made for alpha chains; its abundance is not meaningful. The gene calls are TRBV5-1 and TRBJ2-5; the match to TRBD2 covers 7 bases. The CDR3 spans 15 residues. Germline V gives CDR1 SGHRS, CDR2 YFSETQ. Trimming cost V 7 bases and J 0 bases; bases outside gene matches: 9. The CDR3 DNA sequence: TGCGCCAGCTCCCCTGCGGGAGCGGACCAAGAGACCCAGTACTTC. Protein: CASSPAGADQETQYF.

In its sample, this clonotype is medium-sized. Little can be read into the size of this beta chain, an off-target read in a library designed for alpha chains. CDR3 bases: TGTGCCAGCAGCCAAGGTTGGGGGCTTTACAATGAGCAGTTCTTC. This codes for CASSQGWGLYNEQFF. This chain links TRBV27 with TRBJ2-1; the D gene is possibly TRBD1 (6 bases). The CDR3 loop spans 15 amino acids. Trimming left V 6 bases short and J 4 bases short, with 16 bases between. CDR1 MNHEY and CDR2 SMNVEV come from the germline V gene (reference sequence).

Judged by abundance, this clonotype is medium-sized. Little can be read into the size of this beta chain, an off-target read in a library designed for alpha chains. This sequence joins TRBV10-3 and TRBJ2-1; 9 bases line up with TRBD2. J gave up 9 bases and V 4 bases, and 7 bases lay outside the gene matches. This CDR3 comprises 14 residues. Germline-derived CDR1 and CDR2 are ENHRY and SYGVKD. For the CDR3, the DNA is TGTGCCATCAGTGGACTAGCGGAAAGGGGTGAGCAGTTCTTC. Residues: CAISGLAERGEQFF.

Note on this clonotype: This beta chain came through as a stray read in a library set up for alpha chains, and its size says little. The chain is built from TRBV20-1 and TRBJ1-5, with 8 positions matching TRBD1. V shed 5 bases, J shed 3 bases, and the junction held 9 bases outside the gene matches. The CDR3 totals 15 residues. The germline V gene encodes CDR1 DFQATT and CDR2 SNEGSKA (reference sequence). CDR3 nucleotides: TGCAGTGCTCAAGACAGGGGTAGGGTCAATCAGCCCCAGCATTTT. It is translated as CSAQDRGRVNQPQHF.

By its share, this clonotype is medium-sized. The library was built for alpha chains, so this beta chain is an off-target read and its size means little. The chain carries TRBV7-2 and TRBJ2-3; TRBD2 matches 7 bases. In germline, CDR1 is SGHTA, CDR2 FQGNSA. Trimming took 5 bases from V and 2 from J; bases not matched to a gene: 7. The CDR3 runs to 15 residues. The CDR3 coding sequence is TGTGCCAGCAGCCTACGAGCGGGGATCACAGATACGCAGTATTTT. It codes for CASSLRAGITDTQYF.

This clonotype has a count of ten or more. In a library made to pick up alpha chains, this beta chain is a stray read with a size that means little. V is TRBV7-9 and J is TRBJ2-1; 11 positions match TRBD2. Trimming removed 5 bases from V and 0 bases from J; junction bases left unmatched: 15. Germline V gene data show CDR1 as SEHNR and CDR2 as FQNEAQ (reference sequence). The CDR3 is made up of 20 amino acids. As DNA, the CDR3 is TGTGCCAGCAGCCCCTTAGCGGGGGGGTCGAGCGGAGACTCCTACAATGAGCAGTTCTTC. It is translated as CASSPLAGGSSGDSYNEQFF. The whole variable domain, filled in from reference TRBV7-9 and TRBJ2-1, reads DTGVSQNPRHKITKRGQNVTFRCDPISEHNRLYWYRQTLGQGPEFLTYFQNEAQLEKSRLLSDRFSAERPKGSFSTLEIQRTEQGDSAMYLCASSPLAGGSSGDSYNEQFFGPGTRLTVL.